These 14 T cell receptor beta chains share one sample of origin, sequenced in a study of blood T cell repertoires in COVID-19. The assay was immunoSEQ multiplex PCR, and TCRdb's table has in-frame clones only and misses some. This repertoire shows more than 200,000 clones, approximately 86% found once; its top ten account for more than 4.5%. The material sequenced was peripheral blood. These TCRs come from an older woman with COVID-19, enrolled during active disease.

This clone has just one count. The chain is built from TRBV3-1 (or the pseudogene TRBV3-2) and TRBJ2-7; D is unclear. Germline V lookup: CDR1 LGHDT, CDR2 YNNKEL (reference sequence). The V end lost 8 bases, the J end lost 0 bases, and 5 bases lay between the germline ends. The CDR3 is 11 residues long. The CDR3 sequence: CASGVSYEQYF. DNA of the CDR3: TGTGCCAGCGGAGTCTCCTACGAGCAGTACTTC.

The chain has TRBV10-3 and TRBJ1-5; TRBD1 might be the D (6 bases). Deletions cut 0 bases from V and 1 base from J, with 10 bases between. The germline CDR1 and CDR2 sequences are ENHRY and SYGVKD. CDR3 length equals 16 residues. The CDR3 nucleotides are TGTGCCATCAGTGAGTCGGGCAGGGGAAGCAATCAGCCCCAGCATTTT. It yields the protein CAISESGRGSNQPQHF.

This sequence joins TRBV28 and TRBJ2-5; 13 nucleotides match TRBD2. V lost 6 bases, J lost 5 bases, and 12 bases stayed unmatched. This CDR3 has 17 amino acids. CDR1 is MDHEN and CDR2 is SYDVKM in the germline V gene. CDR3 nucleotides: TGTGCCAGCAGGCAGACTAGCGGGAGGTCTAGTTTGGAGACCCAGTACTTC. Translation gives CASRQTSGRSSLETQYF.

Only one count was recorded for this clone. The rearrangement links TRBV6-6 to TRBJ2-1; TRBD1 might be the D (5 bases). This CDR3 is 16 amino acids long. The germline gives CDR1 MNHNY, CDR2 SVGAGI (reference sequence). V lost 5 bases and J 0 bases, leaving 14 bases between the germline ends. The CDR3 DNA sequence: TGTGCCAGCAGTGTCCGACAGTTGGGCTCCTACAATGAGCAGTTCTTC. Amino acids: CASSVRQLGSYNEQFF.

The CDR3 region is CASRPDREDTEAFF. The CDR3 DNA sequence: TGTGCCAGCAGACCGGACAGGGAGGACACTGAAGCTTTCTTT. This chain connects TRBV5-4 to TRBJ1-1; 8 nucleotides agree with TRBD1. Germline V gene lookup returns CDR1 SGHNT and CDR2 YYREEE (reference sequence). This CDR3 is built from 14 residues. Trimming cost V 5 bases and J 3 bases; bases outside gene matches: 6.

This clone has only one observation. V is TRBV6-4 and J is TRBJ2-1; D gene uncertain. This CDR3 is 13 amino acids long. The V end was cut by 4 bases, the J end by 9 bases, with 13 bases between. Germline lookup yields CDR1 MRHNA and CDR2 SNTAGT. The CDR3 nucleotides are TGTGCCAGCAGTGTACGGCGAGGAGCTGAGCAGTTCTTC. Protein: CASSVRRGAEQFF.

This chain uses TRBV3-1 (or the pseudogene TRBV3-2) with TRBJ2-5; D might be TRBD1 (6 bases). The V and J ends lost 4 bases and 2 bases respectively, with 14 bases between them. The CDR3 loop spans 15 amino acids. The germline V gene has CDR1 LGHDT and CDR2 YNNKEL (reference sequence). CDR3 DNA: TGTGCCAGCAGCCCGGGACACTTATCACAAGAGACCCAGTACTTC. Translation: CASSPGHLSQETQYF.

This rearrangement joins TRBV9 to TRBJ1-2; D gene ambiguous. Trimming removed 3 bases at V and 4 bases at J, with 7 bases between. CDR1 SGDLS and CDR2 YYNGEE come from the germline V gene. This CDR3 is 12 amino acids long. In DNA, the CDR3 is TGTGCCAGCAGCGGACGGGGCTATGGCTACACCTTC. This gives the protein CASSGRGYGYTF.

The DNA of the CDR3 is TGTGCCAGCAGCTTAAGATCGACAGGATACACAGATACGCAGTATTTT. This codes for CASSLRSTGYTDTQYF. The chain joins TRBV11-2 to TRBJ2-3; perhaps TRBD1 as D (6 bases). The CDR3 totals 16 residues. The V end was cut by 2 bases, the J end by 2 bases, with 14 bases between. Germline lookup yields CDR1 SGHAT and CDR2 FQNNGV.

The chain combines TRBV4-1 with TRBJ1-5; TRBD1 is a possible D gene (6 bases). Germline loops: CDR1 MGHRA, CDR2 YSYEKL. V gave up 3 bases and J gave up 7 bases, with 16 bases separating them. The CDR3 covers 15 residues. The CDR3 sequence is CASSHAQGLGQPQHF. In DNA, the CDR3 is TGCGCCAGCAGCCATGCACAGGGATTGGGACAGCCCCAGCATTTT.

This clone showed up just once. The CDR3 is CASSPGELAGDNEQFF. In DNA, the CDR3 is TGTGCCAGCAGCCCTGGAGAGCTAGCGGGAGACAATGAGCAGTTCTTC. The chain employs TRBV7-3 and TRBJ2-1; TRBD2 agrees at 10 bases. Germline values: CDR1 SGHTA, CDR2 FQGTGA. V was clipped by 5 bases and J by 5 bases; unmatched bases: 9. This CDR3 region has 16 residues.

The chain has TRBV30 and TRBJ2-1; no clear D gene. The CDR3 contains 13 residues. The germline CDR1 and CDR2 sequences are GTSNPN and SVGIG (reference sequence). The ends were cut back, 2 bases at V and 0 bases at J, with 5 bases in the middle. In DNA form, the CDR3 reads TGTGCCTGGAGTTCTAGCTCCTACAATGAGCAGTTCTTC. Translating it yields CAWSSSSYNEQFF.

This clone is a singleton in its sample. The rearrangement joins TRBV28 to TRBJ1-5; 7 positions agree with TRBD1. Germline trimming cut 6 bases from V and 5 bases from J; bases unmatched to any gene: 7. Germline CDR1 reads MDHEN; CDR2 reads SYDVKM. The CDR3 is made up of 14 amino acids. CDR3 sequence (DNA): TGTGCCAGCAGCTCCGACAGGGCCTATCAGCCCCAGCATTTT. This sequence encodes CASSSDRAYQPQHF.

J is TRBJ2-3 and V is TRBV5-1; tentative D call: TRBD2 (6 bases). CDR3 length equals 13 residues. Trimming pared 5 bases from V and 5 bases from J, leaving 12 bases between. Germline V gene lookup returns CDR1 SGHRS and CDR2 YFSETQ. The CDR3 protein is CASRPGLLDTQYF. Written as DNA, the CDR3 is TGCGCCAGCAGACCAGGACTATTAGATACGCAGTATTTT.